Below, 12 T cell receptor beta chains from the same sample are listed, as sequenced in a study of T-cell memory formation after mild COVID-19. A single record per CDR3 protein comes from TCRdb applying MiXCR to the 5' RACE reads. The sample includes about 560,000 distinct CDR3 sequences, roughly 18% of them seen just once. What was sequenced was PBMCs or a T cell subset sorted from them (not recorded which). These TCRs come from an adult woman who had mild COVID-19 (a few samples of this study predate the infection). Cell type and time point are not known.

V and J are TRBV6-2 or TRBV6-3 and TRBJ1-1; perhaps TRBD1 as D (5 bases). Trimming shortened V by 6 bases and J by 0 bases, and 14 bases separated the two germline ends. Germline V lookup: CDR1 MNHEY, CDR2 SVGEGT. The CDR3 is 15 residues long. The CDR3 loop is CASSSGGGLNTEAFF. DNA of the CDR3: TGTGCCAGCAGCTCCGGGGGAGGATTGAACACTGAAGCTTTCTTT.

This clonotype turned up a few times. The rearrangement joins TRBV7-9 to TRBJ2-7, with 7 bases that match TRBD2. Germline loops: CDR1 SEHNR, CDR2 FQNEAQ (reference sequence). V shed 2 bases, J shed 6 bases, and the junction held 10 bases outside the gene matches. This CDR3 is built from 15 residues. In nucleotides, the CDR3 is TGTGCCAGCAGCTTATCGGGTTCCGGGGGGAGCGAGCAGTACTTC. This codes for CASSLSGSGGSEQYF.

This clonotype was detected once. The chain couples TRBV12-3 or TRBV12-4 to TRBJ2-2; D not certain. This CDR3 comprises 16 residues. Trimming took 5 bases from V and 4 from J, leaving 17 bases between them. Written as DNA, the CDR3 is TGTGCCAGCAGTGGCGCGGACCTGGCAGGCACCGGGGAGCTGTTTTTT. It codes for CASSGADLAGTGELFF.

V usage is TRBV7-2 and J usage is TRBJ2-1; 7 bases agree with TRBD2. The germline CDR1 and CDR2 sequences are SGHTA and FQGNSA. V shed 1 base and J 7 bases; nucleotides not matched to a gene: 4. The CDR3 totals 14 residues. CDR3 residues: CASSLGGSINEQFF. For the CDR3, the DNA is TGTGCCAGCAGCTTAGGCGGGAGTATAAATGAGCAGTTCTTC. Variable domain in full (rest from reference TRBV7-2 and TRBJ2-1): GAGVSQSPSNKVTEKGKDVELRCDPISGHTALYWYRQSLGQGLEFLIYFQGNSAPDKSGLPSDRFSAERTGGSVSTLTIQRTQQEDSAVYLCASSLGGSINEQFFGPGTRLTVL.

The chain joins TRBV5-1 to TRBJ1-6; possible D gene TRBD1, 6 bases. Trimming took 1 base from V and 5 from J, leaving 13 bases between them. Germline V CDR1 and CDR2: SGHRS, YFSETQ. The CDR3 loop spans 16 amino acids. The CDR3 protein is CASSLNAQGNNSPLHF. The CDR3 DNA sequence: TGCGCCAGCAGCTTGAATGCCCAGGGGAATAATTCACCCCTCCACTTT.

In nucleotides, the CDR3 is TGTGCCAGCAGCTTGGAGACCCTGGACAGCCCGCCTACAGATACGCAGTATTTT. Translating gives CASSLETLDSPPTDTQYF. The chain employs TRBV5-4 and TRBJ2-3; D is perhaps TRBD1 (6 bases). The germline gives CDR1 SGHNT, CDR2 YYREEE (reference sequence). Trimming took off 0 bases at V and 3 bases at J, with 20 bases between the two ends. The CDR3 contains 18 residues.

This chain joins TRBV5-1 and TRBJ1-1; 7 nucleotides align to TRBD1. CDR1 SGHRS and CDR2 YFSETQ come from the germline V gene. The CDR3 is 13 amino acids. With 4 bases clipped from V and 6 bases from J, the junction kept 6 bases outside the gene matches. CDR3 nucleotides: TGCGCCAGCAGCGAGCCTGACAGGGCTGAAGCTTTCTTT. It codes for CASSEPDRAEAFF.

This clonotype was detected only a few times. The chain links TRBV12-3 or TRBV12-4 to TRBJ2-7, with 11 bases identical to TRBD1. This CDR3 spans 14 amino acids. V was pared by 2 bases and J by 6 bases, with 3 bases of the junction left unmatched. The CDR3 here is CASSLSGQGGEQYF. The CDR3 DNA reads as TGTGCCAGCAGTTTATCGGGACAGGGGGGCGAGCAGTACTTC.

This chain connects TRBV12-3 or TRBV12-4 to TRBJ2-4; possible D gene TRBD2, 6 bases. CDR3 length: 14 amino acids. Trimming removed 7 bases from V and 7 bases from J, with 17 bases in between. CDR3 DNA: TGTGCCAGCACCACTGAACCGGGGAGGAACATTCAGTACTTC. This codes for CASTTEPGRNIQYF.

V is TRBV18 and J is TRBJ2-5; D may be TRBD2 (6 bases). The CDR3 runs 15 residues. Trimming removed 4 bases from V and 9 bases from J, with 21 bases in between. CDR1 and CDR2 from the germline V gene are KGHSH and LQKENI. In DNA form, the CDR3 reads TGTGCCAGCTCACGCAAAGAACAGGCCACGGGAGCCCAGTACTTC. Translating it yields CASSRKEQATGAQYF.

The rearrangement links TRBV5-1 to TRBJ2-7; D not certain. V was clipped by 0 bases and J by 1 base, with 8 bases between them. This CDR3 comprises 14 residues. In germline, CDR1 is SGHRS, CDR2 YFSETQ. CDR3 sequence: CASSLDPSSYEQYF. The CDR3 DNA reads as TGCGCCAGCAGCTTGGACCCTAGTTCCTACGAGCAGTACTTC.

The chain combines TRBV29-1 with TRBJ2-7, with 8 nucleotides matching TRBD2. The CDR3 spans 13 residues. CDR1 is SQVTM and CDR2 is ANQGSEA in the germline V gene. The trim removed 6 bases at V and 0 bases at J, leaving 4 bases unmatched. Here the CDR3 reads CSVSGTSSYEQYF. The CDR3, as DNA: TGCAGCGTGTCCGGGACTAGCTCCTACGAGCAGTACTTC.